The clone carrying this TCR beta chain was detected once. The antigen remains unidentified. This sample was included in a study of T cell responses to AZD1222 COVID-19 vaccine. Study observations and caveats: Clonal diversity was possibly underestimated, and white British individuals and females predominated among donors. Repertoires were collected only later (after the peak T cell response had occurred). Seropositivity was recorded at baseline in only 6 or 7 AZD1222 recipients.

Pooling of second doses given at about 4 or about 12 weeks was done. TCRdb's copy holds only in-frame clones and misses some; the assay was immunoSEQ multiplex PCR. The top ten hold around 0.99% of the sample, which has 150,000 to 200,000 clones, around 88% seen once. The V segment lost 5 bases and the J segment 3 bases; nucleotides outside the gene matches: 4. The CDR3 length is 14 residues. Germline assignment: CDR1 MNHEY and CDR2 SVGAGI. The input for sequencing was peripheral blood, taken 28 days after the second AZD1222 dose. The sequence was obtained from an adult who received the AZD1222 COVID-19 vaccine. The V call is TRBV6-5, the J call TRBJ1-3; 7 bases are a match to TRBD1. The CDR3 DNA sequence: TGTGCCAGCAGTCGAGACAGGGTTGGAAACACCATATATTTT. This codes for CASSRDRVGNTIYF.